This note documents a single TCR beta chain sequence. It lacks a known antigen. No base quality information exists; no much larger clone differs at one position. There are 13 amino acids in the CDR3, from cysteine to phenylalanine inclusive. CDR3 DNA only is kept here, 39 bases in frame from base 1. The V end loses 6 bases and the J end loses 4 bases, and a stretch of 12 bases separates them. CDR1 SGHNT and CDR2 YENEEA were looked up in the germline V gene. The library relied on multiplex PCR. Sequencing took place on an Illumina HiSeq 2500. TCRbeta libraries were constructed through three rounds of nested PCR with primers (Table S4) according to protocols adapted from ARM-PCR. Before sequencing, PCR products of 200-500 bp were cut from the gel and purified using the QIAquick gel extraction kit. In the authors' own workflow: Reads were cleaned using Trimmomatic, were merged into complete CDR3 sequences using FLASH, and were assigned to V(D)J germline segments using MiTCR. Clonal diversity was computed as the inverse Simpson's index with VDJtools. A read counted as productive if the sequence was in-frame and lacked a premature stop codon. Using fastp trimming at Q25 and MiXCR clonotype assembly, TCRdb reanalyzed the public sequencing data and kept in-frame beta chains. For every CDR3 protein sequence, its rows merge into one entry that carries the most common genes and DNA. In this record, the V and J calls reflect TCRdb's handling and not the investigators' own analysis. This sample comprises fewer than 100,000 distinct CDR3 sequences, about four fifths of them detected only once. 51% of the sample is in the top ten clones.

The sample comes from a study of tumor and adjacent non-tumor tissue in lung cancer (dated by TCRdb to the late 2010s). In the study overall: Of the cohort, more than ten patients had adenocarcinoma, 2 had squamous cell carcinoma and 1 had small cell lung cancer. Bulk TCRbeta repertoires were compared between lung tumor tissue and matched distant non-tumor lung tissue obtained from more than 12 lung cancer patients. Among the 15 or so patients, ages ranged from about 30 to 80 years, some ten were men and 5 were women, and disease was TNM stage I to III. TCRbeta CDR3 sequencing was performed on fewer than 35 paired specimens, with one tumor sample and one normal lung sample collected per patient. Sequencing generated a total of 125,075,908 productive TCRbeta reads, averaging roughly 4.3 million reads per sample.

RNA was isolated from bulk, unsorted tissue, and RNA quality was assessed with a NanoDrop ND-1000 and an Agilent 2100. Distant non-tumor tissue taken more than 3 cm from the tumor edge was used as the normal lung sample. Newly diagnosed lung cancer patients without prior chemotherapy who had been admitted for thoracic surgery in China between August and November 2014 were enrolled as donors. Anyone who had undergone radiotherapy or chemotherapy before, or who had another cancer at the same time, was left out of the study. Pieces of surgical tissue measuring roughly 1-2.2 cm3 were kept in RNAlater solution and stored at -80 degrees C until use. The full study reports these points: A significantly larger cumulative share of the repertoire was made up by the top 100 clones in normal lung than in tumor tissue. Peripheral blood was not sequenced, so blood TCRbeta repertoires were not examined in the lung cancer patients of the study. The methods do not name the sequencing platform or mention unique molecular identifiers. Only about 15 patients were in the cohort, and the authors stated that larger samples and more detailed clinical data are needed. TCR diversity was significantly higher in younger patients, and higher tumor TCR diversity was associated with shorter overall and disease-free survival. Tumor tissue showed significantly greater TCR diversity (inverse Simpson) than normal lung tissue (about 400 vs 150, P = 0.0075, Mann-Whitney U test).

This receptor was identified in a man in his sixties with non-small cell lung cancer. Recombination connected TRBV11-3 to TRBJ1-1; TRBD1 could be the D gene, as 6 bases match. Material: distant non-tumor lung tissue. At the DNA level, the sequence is TGTGCCAGCAGTAAGGAGGGGGGCACTGAAGCTTTCTTT. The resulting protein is CASSKEGGTEAFF.